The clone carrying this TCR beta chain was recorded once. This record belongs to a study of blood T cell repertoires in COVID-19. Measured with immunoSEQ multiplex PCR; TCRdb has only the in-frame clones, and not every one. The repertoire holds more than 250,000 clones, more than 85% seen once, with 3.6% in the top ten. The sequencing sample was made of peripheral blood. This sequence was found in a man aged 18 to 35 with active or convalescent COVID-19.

In DNA, the CDR3 is TGCAGCGTTGAAGGGTCGGGAGGTTACACCGGGGAGCTGTTTTTT. It yields the protein CSVEGSGGYTGELFF. The V call is TRBV29-1, the J call TRBJ2-2; 7 positions match TRBD2. CDR1 is SQVTM and CDR2 is ANQGSEA in the germline V gene. The CDR3 has 15 amino acids. The junction had 5 bases not matched to a gene; V was cut back by 1 base and J by 3 bases.